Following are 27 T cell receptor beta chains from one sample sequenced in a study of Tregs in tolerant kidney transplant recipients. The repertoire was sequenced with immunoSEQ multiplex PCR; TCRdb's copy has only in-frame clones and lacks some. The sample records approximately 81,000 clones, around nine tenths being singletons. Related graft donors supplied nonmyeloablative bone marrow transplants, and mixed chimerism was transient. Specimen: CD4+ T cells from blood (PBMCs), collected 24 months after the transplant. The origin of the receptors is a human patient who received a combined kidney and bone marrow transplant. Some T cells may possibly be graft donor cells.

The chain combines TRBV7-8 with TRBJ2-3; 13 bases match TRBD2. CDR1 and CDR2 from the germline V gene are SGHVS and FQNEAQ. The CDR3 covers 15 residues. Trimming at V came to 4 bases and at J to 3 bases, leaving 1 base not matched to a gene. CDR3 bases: TGTGCCAGCAGCTCACTAGCGGGGGGGACAGATACGCAGTATTTT. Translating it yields CASSSLAGGTDTQYF.

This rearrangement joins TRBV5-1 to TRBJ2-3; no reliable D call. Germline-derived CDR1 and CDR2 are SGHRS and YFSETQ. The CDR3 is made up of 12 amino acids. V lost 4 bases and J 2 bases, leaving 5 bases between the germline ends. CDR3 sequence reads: CASSTYTDTQYF. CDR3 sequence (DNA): TGCGCCAGCAGCACCTACACAGATACGCAGTATTTT.

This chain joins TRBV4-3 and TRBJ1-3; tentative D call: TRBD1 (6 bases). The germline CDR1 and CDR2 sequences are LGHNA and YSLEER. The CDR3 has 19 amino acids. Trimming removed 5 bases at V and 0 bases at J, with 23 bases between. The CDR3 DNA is TGCGCCAGCAGCGGGCGTGGTACAGGGCATTTTCCCTCTGGAAACACCATATATTTT. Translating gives CASSGRGTGHFPSGNTIYF.

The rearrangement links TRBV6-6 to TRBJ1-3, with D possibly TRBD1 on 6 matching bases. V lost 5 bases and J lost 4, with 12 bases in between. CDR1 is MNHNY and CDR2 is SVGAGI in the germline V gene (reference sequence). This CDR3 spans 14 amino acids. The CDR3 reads CASSPQGPGNTIYF. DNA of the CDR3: TGTGCCAGCAGTCCACAGGGCCCAGGAAACACCATATATTTT.

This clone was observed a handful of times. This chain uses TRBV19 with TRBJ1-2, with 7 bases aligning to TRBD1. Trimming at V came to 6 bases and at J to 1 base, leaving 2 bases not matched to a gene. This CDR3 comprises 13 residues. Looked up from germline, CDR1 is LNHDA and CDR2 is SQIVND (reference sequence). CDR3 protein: CASSRQGNYGYTF. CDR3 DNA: TGTGCCAGTAGCCGACAGGGTAACTATGGCTACACCTTC. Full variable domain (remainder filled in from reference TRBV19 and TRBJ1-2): DGGITQSPKYLFRKEGQNVTLSCEQNLNHDAMYWYRQDPGQGLRLIYYSQIVNDFQKGDIAEGYSVSREKKESFPLTVTSAQKNPTAFYLCASSRQGNYGYTFGSGTRLTVV.

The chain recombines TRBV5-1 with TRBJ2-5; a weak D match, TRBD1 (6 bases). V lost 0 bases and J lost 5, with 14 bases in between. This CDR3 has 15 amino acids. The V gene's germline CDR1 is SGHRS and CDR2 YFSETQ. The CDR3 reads CASSLVSPGEETQYF. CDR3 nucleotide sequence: TGCGCCAGCAGCTTGGTCTCACCAGGGGAGGAGACCCAGTACTTC.

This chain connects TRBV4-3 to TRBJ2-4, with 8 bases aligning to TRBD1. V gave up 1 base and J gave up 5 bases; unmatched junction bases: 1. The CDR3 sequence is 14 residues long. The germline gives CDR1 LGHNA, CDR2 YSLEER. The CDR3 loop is CASSQAGGQNIQYF. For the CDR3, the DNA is TGCGCCAGCAGCCAAGCAGGGGGCCAAAACATTCAGTACTTC.

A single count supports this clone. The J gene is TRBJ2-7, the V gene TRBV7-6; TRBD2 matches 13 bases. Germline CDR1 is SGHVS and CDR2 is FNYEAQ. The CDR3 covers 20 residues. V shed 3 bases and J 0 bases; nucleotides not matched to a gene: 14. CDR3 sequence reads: CASSFVWVGTSGTSSYEQYF. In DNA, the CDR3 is TGTGCCAGCAGCTTTGTATGGGTAGGGACTAGCGGGACCAGCTCCTACGAGCAGTACTTC. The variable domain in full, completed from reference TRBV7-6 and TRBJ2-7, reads GAGVSQSPRYKVTKRGQDVALRCDPISGHVSLYWYRQALGQGPEFLTYFNYEAQQDKSGLPNDRFSAERPEGSISTLTIQRTEQRDSAMYRCASSFVWVGTSGTSSYEQYFGPGTRLTVT.

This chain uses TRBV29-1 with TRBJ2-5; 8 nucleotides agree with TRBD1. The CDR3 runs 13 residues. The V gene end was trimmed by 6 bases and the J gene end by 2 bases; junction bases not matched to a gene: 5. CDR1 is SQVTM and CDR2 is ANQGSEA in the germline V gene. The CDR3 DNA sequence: TGCAGCGTAGCCGGGACAGGACAAGAGACCCAGTACTTC. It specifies CSVAGTGQETQYF.

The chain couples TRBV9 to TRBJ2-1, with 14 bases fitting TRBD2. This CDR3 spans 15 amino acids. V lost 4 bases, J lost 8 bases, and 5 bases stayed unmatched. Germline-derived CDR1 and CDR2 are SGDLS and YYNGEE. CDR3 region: CASSSGLAGVDEQFF. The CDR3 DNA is TGTGCCAGCAGCTCGGGACTAGCGGGAGTAGATGAGCAGTTCTTC. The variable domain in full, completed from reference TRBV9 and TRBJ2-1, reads DSGVTQTPKHLITATGQRVTLRCSPRSGDLSVYWYQQSLDQGLQFLIQYYNGEERAKGNILERFSAQQFPDLHSELNLSSLELGDSALYFCASSSGLAGVDEQFFGPGTRLTVL.

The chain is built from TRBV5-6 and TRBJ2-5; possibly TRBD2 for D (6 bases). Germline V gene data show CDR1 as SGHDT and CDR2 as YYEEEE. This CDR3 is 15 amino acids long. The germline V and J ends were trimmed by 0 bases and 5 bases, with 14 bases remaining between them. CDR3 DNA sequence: TGTGCCAGCAGCTTGGTTGAGACTAGGGATGAGACCCAGTACTTC. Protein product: CASSLVETRDETQYF.

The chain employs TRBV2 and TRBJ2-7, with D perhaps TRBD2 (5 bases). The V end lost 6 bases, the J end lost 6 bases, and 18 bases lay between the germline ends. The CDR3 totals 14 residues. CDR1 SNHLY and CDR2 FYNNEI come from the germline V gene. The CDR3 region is CASRALAPGLEQYF. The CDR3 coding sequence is TGTGCCAGCAGGGCGCTAGCCCCCGGGCTCGAGCAGTACTTC.

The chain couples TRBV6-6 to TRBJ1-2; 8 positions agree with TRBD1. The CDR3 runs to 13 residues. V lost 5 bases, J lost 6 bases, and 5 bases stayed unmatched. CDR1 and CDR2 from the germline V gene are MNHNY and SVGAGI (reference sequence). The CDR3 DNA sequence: TGTGCCAGCAGTCGGACAGGGCAGCATGGCTACACCTTC. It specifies CASSRTGQHGYTF.

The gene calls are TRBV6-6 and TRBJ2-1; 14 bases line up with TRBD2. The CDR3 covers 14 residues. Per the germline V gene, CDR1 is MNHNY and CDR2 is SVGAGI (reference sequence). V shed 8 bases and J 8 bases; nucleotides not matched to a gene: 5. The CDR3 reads CASQTSGGADEQFF. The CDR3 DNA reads TGTGCCAGCCAGACTAGCGGGGGGGCTGATGAGCAGTTCTTC.

The CDR3 reads CASSQLRGGGTDTQYF. The CDR3 nucleotides read TGCGCCAGCAGCCAATTACGAGGCGGGGGCACAGATACGCAGTATTTT. The V and J genes are TRBV4-1 and TRBJ2-3; TRBD2 might be the D (6 bases). Germline loops: CDR1 MGHRA, CDR2 YSYEKL. CDR3 length equals 16 residues. The V end lost 2 bases, the J end lost 1 base, and 13 bases lay between the germline ends.

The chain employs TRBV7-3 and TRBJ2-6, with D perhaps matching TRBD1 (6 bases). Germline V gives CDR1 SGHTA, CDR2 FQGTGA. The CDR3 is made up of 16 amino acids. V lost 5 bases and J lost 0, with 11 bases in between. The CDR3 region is CASSPQGSSGANVLTF. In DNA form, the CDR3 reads TGTGCCAGCAGCCCGCAGGGGTCCTCTGGGGCCAACGTCCTGACTTTC.

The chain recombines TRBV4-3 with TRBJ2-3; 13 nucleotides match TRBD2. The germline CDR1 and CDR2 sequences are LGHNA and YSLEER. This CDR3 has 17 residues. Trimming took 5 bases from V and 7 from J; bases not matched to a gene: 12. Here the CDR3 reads CASSTRTSGSGGNTQYF. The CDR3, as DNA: TGCGCCAGCAGCACCCGGACTAGCGGGAGCGGTGGAAATACGCAGTATTTT.

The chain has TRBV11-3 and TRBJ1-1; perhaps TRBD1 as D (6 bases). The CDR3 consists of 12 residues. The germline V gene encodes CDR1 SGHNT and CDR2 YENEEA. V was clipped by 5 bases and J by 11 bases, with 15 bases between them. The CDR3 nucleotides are TGTGCCAGCAGCCTGGGGGGGGCCGGGGCTTTCTTT. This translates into CASSLGGAGAFF. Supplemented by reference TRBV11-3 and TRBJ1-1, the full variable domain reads EAGVVQSPRYKIIEKKQPVAFWCNPISGHNTLYWYLQNLGQGPELLIRYENEEAVDDSQLPKDRFSAERLKGVDSTLKIQPAELGDSAVYLCASSLGGAGAFFGQGTRLTVV.

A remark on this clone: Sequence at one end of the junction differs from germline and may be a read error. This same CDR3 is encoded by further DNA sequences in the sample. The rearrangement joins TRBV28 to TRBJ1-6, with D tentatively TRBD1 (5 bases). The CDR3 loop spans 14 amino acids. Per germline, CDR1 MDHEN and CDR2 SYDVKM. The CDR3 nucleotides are TGTGCCACCAGGGTTCTTGAGGTTAATTCCCCCCTCCACTTT. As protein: CATRVLEVNSPLHF.

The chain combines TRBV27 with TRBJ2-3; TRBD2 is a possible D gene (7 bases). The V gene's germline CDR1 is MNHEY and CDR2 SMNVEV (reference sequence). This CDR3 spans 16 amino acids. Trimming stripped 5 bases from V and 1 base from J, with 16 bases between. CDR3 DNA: TGTGCCAGCAGTCCGAGGGGGGGTCCGGGCACAGATACGCAGTATTTT. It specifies CASSPRGGPGTDTQYF.

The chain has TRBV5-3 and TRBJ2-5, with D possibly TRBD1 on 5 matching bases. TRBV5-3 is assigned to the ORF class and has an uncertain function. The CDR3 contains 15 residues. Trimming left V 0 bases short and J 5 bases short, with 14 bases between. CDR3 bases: TGTGCCAGAAGCTTGGTGGGGCCCCACCCGGAGACCCAGTACTTC. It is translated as CARSLVGPHPETQYF.

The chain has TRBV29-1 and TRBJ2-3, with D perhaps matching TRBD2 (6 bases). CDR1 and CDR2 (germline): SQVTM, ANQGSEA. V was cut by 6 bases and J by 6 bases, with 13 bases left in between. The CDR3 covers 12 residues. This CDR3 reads CSVSPGTDTQYF. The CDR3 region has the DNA TGCAGCGTCTCCCCAGGGACTGATACGCAGTATTTT.

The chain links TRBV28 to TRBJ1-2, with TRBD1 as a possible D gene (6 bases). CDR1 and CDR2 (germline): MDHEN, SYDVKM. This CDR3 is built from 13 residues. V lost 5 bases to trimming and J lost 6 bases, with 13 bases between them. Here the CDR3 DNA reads TGTGCCAGCAGTCTACTTACAGGGAATGGCTACACCTTC. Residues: CASSLLTGNGYTF.

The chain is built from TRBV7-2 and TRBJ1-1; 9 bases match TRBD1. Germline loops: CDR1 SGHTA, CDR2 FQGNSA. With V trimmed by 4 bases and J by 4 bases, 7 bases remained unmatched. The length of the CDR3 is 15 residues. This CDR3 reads CASSSRTGAGTEAFF. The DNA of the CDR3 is TGTGCCAGCAGCTCCCGGACAGGGGCAGGCACTGAAGCTTTCTTT.

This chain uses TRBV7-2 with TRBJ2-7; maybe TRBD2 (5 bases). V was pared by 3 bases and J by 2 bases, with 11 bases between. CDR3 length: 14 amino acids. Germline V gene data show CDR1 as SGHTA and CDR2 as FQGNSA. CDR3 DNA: TGTGCCAGCAGCTTGACGGGATTCACCTACGAGCAGTACTTC. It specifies CASSLTGFTYEQYF. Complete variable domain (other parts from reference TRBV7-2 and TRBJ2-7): GAGVSQSPSNKVTEKGKDVELRCDPISGHTALYWYRQSLGQGLEFLIYFQGNSAPDKSGLPSDRFSAERTGGSVSTLTIQRTQQEDSAVYLCASSLTGFTYEQYFGPGTRLTVT.

The CDR3 nucleotides are TGCGCCAGCAGCTTGGCCTGGCAGAACAATGAGCAGTTCTTC. Residues: CASSLAWQNNEQFF. The chain has TRBV5-1 and TRBJ2-1, with D unclear. Trimming stripped 0 bases from V and 5 bases from J, with 9 bases between. The germline gives CDR1 SGHRS, CDR2 YFSETQ. CDR3 length equals 14 residues. The whole variable domain, filled in from reference TRBV5-1 and TRBJ2-1, reads KAGVTQTPRYLIKTRGQQVTLSCSPISGHRSVSWYQQTPGQGLQFLFEYFSETQRNKGNFPGRFSGRQFSNSRSEMNVSTLELGDSALYLCASSLAWQNNEQFFGPGTRLTVL.

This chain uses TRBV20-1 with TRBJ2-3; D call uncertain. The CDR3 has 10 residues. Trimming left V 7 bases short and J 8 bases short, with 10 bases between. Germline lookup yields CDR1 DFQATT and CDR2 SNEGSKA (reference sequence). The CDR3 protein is CSVMTGTQYF. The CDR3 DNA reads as TGCAGTGTCATGACGGGTACGCAGTATTTT.